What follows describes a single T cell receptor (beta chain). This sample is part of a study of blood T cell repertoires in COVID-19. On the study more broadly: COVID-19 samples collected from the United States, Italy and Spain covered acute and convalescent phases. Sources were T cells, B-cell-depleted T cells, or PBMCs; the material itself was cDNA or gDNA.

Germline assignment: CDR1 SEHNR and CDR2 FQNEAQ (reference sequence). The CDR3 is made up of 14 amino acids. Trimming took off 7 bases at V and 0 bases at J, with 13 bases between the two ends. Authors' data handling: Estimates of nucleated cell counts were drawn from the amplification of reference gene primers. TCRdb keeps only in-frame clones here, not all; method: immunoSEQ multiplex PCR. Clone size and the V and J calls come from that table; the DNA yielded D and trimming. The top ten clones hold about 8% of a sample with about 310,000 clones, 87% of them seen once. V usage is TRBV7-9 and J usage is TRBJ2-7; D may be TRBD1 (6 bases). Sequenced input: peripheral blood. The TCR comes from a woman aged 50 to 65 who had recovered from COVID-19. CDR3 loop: CASTMGAGSYEQYF. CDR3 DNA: TGTGCCAGCACTATGGGGGCGGGCTCCTACGAGCAGTACTTC.